This T cell receptor beta chain was sequenced for a study of T-cell reconstitution after alpha-beta-depleted transplantation in children. J lost 6 bases, V lost 0 bases, and 3 bases had no gene match. The CDR3 has 15 amino acids. CDR1 is SGDLS and CDR2 is YYNGEE in the germline V gene. Molecular barcoding with unique molecular identifiers was used for the TCRbeta library. One entry per CDR3 protein results from TCRdb running MiXCR on the PCR reads. The sample includes about 350,000 distinct CDR3 sequences, roughly 14% seen only once; the top ten take approximately 4.2%. Sample: PBMCs, taken from the stem cell graft. This chain links TRBV9 with TRBJ2-2; 9 bases agree with TRBD2. The source of this sequence is a human donor who donated a stem cell graft to a child with Fanconi anemia. The CDR3 bases are TGTGCCAGCAGCGTAGGCGGGGGGGCCCCCGGGGAGCTGTTTTTT. Residues: CASSVGGGAPGELFF.